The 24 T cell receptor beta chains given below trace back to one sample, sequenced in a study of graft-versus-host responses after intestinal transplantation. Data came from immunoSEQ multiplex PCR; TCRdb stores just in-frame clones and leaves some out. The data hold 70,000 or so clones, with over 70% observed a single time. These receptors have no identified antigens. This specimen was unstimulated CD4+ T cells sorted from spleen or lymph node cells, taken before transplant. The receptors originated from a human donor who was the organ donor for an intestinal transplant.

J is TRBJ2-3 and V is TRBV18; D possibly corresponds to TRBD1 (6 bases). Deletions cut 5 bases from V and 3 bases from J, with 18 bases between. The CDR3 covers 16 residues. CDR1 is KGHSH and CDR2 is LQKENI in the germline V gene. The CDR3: CASSTQPGVPTDTQYF. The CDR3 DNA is TGTGCCAGCTCAACCCAGCCAGGGGTACCTACAGATACGCAGTATTTT. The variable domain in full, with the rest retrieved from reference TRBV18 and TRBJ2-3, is NAGVMQNPRHLVRRRGQEARLRCSPMKGHSHVYWYRQLPEEGLKFMVYLQKENIIDESGMPKERFSAEFPKEGPSILRIQQVVRGDSAAYFCASSTQPGVPTDTQYFGPGTRLTVL.

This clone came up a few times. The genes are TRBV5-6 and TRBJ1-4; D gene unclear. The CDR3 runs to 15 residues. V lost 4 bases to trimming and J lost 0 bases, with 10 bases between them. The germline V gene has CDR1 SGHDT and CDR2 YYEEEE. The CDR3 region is CASSPAGATNEKLFF. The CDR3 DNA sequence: TGTGCCAGCAGCCCGGCCGGAGCAACTAATGAAAAACTGTTTTTT.

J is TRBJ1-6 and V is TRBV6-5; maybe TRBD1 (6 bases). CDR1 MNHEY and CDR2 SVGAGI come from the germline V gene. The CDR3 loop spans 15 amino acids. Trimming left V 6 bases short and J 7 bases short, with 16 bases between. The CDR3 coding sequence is TGTGCCAGCAGAACGTCAGGGGCCTGGAATTCACCCCTCCACTTT. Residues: CASRTSGAWNSPLHF.

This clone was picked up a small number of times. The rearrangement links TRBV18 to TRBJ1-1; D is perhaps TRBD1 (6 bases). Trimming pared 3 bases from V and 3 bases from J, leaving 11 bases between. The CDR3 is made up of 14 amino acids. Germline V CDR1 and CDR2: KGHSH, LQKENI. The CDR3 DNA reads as TGTGCCAGCTCACCCGCGGCAGGGGACACTGAAGCTTTCTTT. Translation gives CASSPAAGDTEAFF. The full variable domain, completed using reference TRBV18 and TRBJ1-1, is NAGVMQNPRHLVRRRGQEARLRCSPMKGHSHVYWYRQLPEEGLKFMVYLQKENIIDESGMPKERFSAEFPKEGPSILRIQQVVRGDSAAYFCASSPAAGDTEAFFGQGTRLTVV.

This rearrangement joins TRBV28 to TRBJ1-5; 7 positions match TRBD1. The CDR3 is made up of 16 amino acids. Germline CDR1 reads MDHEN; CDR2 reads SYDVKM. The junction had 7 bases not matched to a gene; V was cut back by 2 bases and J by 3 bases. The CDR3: CASSLHSGGINQPQHF. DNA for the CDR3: TGTGCCAGCAGTTTACACTCAGGGGGTATCAATCAGCCCCAGCATTTT.

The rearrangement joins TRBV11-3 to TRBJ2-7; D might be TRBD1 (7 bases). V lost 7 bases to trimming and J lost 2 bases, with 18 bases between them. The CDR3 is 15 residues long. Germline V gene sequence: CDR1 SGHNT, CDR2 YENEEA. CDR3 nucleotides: TGTGCCAGCACCCAGGGGGGTATGACACCCTACGAGCAGTACGTC. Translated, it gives CASTQGGMTPYEQYV.

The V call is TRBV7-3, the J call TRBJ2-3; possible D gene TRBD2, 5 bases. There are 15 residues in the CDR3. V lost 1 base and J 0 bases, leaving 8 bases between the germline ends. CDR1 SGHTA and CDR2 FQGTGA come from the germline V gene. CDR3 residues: CASSLRTASTDTQYF. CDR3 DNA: TGTGCCAGCAGCTTAAGGACTGCGAGCACAGATACGCAGTATTTT.

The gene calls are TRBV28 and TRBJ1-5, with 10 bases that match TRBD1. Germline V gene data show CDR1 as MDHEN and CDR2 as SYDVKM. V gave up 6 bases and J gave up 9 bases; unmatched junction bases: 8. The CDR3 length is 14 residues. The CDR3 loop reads CASRPGQGVRPQHF. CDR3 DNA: TGTGCCAGCAGGCCCGGACAGGGGGTGCGGCCCCAGCATTTT.

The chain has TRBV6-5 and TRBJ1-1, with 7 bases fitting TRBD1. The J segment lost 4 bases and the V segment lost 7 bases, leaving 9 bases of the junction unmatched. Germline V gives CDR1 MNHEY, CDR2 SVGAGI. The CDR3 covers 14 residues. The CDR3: CASTPTGPGTEAFF. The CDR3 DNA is TGTGCCAGCACCCCGACAGGGCCGGGCACTGAAGCTTTCTTT.

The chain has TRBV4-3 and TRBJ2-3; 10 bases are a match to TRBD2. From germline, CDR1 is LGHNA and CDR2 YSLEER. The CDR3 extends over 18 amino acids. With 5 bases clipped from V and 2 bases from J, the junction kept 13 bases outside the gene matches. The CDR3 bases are TGCGCCAGCAGCGTCACCCCCCCAGCGGGGGGGTCCACAGATACGCAGTATTTT. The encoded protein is CASSVTPPAGGSTDTQYF.

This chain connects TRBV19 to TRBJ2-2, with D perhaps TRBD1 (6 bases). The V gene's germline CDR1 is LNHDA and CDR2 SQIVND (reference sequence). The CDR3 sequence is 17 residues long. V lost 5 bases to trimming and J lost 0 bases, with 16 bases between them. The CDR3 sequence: CASSPRTALSNTGELFF. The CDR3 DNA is TGTGCCAGTAGTCCCCGGACAGCCCTATCGAACACCGGGGAGCTGTTTTTT. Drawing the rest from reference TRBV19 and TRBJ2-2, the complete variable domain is DGGITQSPKYLFRKEGQNVTLSCEQNLNHDAMYWYRQDPGQGLRLIYYSQIVNDFQKGDIAEGYSVSREKKESFPLTVTSAQKNPTAFYLCASSPRTALSNTGELFFGEGSRLTVL.

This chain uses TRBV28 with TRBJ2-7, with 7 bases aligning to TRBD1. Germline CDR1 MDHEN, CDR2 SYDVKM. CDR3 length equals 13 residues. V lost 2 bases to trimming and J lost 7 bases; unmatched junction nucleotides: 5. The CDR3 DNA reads TGTGCCAGCAGTTTACCGGGACAGCTAGAGCAGTACGTC. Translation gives CASSLPGQLEQYV.

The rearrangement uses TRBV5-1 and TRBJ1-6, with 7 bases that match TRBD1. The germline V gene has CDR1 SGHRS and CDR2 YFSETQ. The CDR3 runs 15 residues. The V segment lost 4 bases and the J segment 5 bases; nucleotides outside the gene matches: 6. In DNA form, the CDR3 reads TGCGCCAGCAGCGGCGGGACAGCAGATAATTCACCCCTCCACTTT. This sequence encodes CASSGGTADNSPLHF. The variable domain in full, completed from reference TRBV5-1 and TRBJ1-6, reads KAGVTQTPRYLIKTRGQQVTLSCSPISGHRSVSWYQQTPGQGLQFLFEYFSETQRNKGNFPGRFSGRQFSNSRSEMNVSTLELGDSALYLCASSGGTADNSPLHFGNGTRLTVT.

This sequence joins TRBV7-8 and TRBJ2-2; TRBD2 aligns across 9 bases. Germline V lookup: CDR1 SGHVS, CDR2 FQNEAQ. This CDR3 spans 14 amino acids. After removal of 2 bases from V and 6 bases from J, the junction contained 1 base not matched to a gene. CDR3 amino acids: CASSLQRGAGELFF. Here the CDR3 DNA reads TGTGCCAGCAGCTTACAGCGGGGGGCCGGGGAGCTGTTTTTT. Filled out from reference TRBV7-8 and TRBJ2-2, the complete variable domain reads GAGVSQSPRYKVAKRGQDVALRCDPISGHVSLFWYQQALGQGPEFLTYFQNEAQLDKSGLPSDRFFAERPEGSVSTLKIQRTQQEDSAVYLCASSLQRGAGELFFGEGSRLTVL.

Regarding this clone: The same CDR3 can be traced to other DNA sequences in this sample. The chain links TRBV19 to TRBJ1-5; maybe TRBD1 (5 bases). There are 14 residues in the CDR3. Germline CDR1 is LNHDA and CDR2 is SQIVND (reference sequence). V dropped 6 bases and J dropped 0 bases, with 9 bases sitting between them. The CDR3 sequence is CASRTGRSNQPQHF. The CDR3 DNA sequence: TGTGCCAGTAGAACAGGACGTAGCAATCAGCCCCAGCATTTT.

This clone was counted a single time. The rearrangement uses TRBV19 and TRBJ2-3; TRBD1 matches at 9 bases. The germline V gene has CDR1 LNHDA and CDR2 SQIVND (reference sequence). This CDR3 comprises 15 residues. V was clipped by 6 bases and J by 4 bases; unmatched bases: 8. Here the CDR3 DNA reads TGTGCCAGTAGGGAACACAGGGGGCAGGCAGATACGCAGTATTTT. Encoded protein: CASREHRGQADTQYF.

The DNA of the CDR3 is TGTGCCAGCAGTGAAGGAGCTAGCGGGGGGACAGATACGCAGTATTTT. It translates to CASSEGASGGTDTQYF. The chain is built from TRBV6-1 and TRBJ2-3; TRBD2 agrees at 11 bases. Trimming took 1 base from V and 3 from J; bases not matched to a gene: 3. This CDR3 is built from 16 residues. The V gene's germline CDR1 is MNHNS and CDR2 SASEGT.

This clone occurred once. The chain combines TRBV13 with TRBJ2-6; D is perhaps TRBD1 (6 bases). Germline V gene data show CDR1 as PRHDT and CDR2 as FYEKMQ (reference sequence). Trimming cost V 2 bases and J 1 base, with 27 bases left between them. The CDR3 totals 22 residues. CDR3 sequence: CASSLPPRQARRLASGANVLTF. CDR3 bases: TGTGCCAGCAGCTTACCCCCGCGACAGGCGAGGAGGTTAGCTTCTGGGGCCAACGTCCTGACTTTC.

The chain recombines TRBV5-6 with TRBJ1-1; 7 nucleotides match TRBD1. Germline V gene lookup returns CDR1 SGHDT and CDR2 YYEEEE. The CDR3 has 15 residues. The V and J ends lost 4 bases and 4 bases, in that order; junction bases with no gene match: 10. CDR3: CASSPTGNPPTEAFF. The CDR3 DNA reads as TGTGCCAGCAGCCCGACAGGGAACCCGCCCACTGAAGCTTTCTTT.

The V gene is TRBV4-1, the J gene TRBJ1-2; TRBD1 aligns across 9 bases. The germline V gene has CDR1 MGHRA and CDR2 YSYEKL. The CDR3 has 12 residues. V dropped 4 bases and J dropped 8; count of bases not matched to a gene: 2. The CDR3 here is CASSPTGGGYTF. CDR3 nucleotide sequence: TGCGCCAGCAGCCCTACAGGGGGCGGCTACACCTTC.

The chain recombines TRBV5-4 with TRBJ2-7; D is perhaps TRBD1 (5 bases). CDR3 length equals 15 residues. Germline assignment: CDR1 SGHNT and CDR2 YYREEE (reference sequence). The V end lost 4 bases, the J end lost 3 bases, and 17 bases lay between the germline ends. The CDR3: CASSASQDLNYEQYV. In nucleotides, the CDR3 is TGTGCCAGCAGCGCATCACAGGATTTAAACTACGAGCAGTACGTC.

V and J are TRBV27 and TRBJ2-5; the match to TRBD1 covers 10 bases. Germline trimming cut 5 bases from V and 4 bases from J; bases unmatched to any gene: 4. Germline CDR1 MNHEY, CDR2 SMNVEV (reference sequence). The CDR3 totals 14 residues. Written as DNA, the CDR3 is TGTGCCAGCAGTGGGGGACAGGGGTTAGAGACCCAGTACTTC. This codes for CASSGGQGLETQYF.

The CDR3 sequence is CASSLLGAMANEQFF. Here the CDR3 DNA reads TGTGCCAGCAGCTTGCTGGGGGCTATGGCCAATGAGCAGTTCTTC. This chain joins TRBV5-5 and TRBJ2-1; a possible D gene is TRBD1 (6 bases). Germline lookup yields CDR1 SGHKS and CDR2 YYEKEE (reference sequence). This CDR3 is 15 amino acids long. Trimming cost V 1 base and J 6 bases, with 14 bases left between them.

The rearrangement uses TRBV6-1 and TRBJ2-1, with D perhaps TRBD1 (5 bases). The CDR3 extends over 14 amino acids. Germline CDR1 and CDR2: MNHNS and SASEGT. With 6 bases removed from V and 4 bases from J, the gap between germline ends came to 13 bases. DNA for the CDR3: TGTGCCAGCAGCCCAAGTAAGGGGTACAATGAGCAGTTCTTC. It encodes CASSPSKGYNEQFF.